This TCR beta chain was profiled in a study of identical twins. Through template switching, a universal primer site was introduced, and the cDNA contained unique molecular identifiers. TCRdb redid the calling of the 5' RACE reads with MiXCR, one entry per CDR3 protein. The repertoire consists of roughly 720,000 distinct CDR3 sequences, with 15% to 20% occurring once and the leading ten covering around 13%. The ends lost 6 bases at V and 5 bases at J; junction bases unmatched: 7. Germline values: CDR1 MNHEY, CDR2 SMNVEV (reference sequence). This CDR3 is 14 amino acids long. The data also belong to a second study, concerning T cells expressing NK-cell markers. That paper adds: Among CD8+ T cells from over 5 donors, dominant NKG2C+ clonotypes accounted for 1.0-7.0%.

The TCR sequence derives from a woman under 30 in good health. Sequencing was done on a sample of PBMCs. V is TRBV27 and J is TRBJ2-3, with 8 nucleotides matching TRBD2. CDR3: CASSGRGAQDTQYF. The CDR3 nucleotides are TGTGCCAGCAGCGGGCGGGGGGCACAAGATACGCAGTATTTT.